This TCR beta chain was identified in a study of blood T cell repertoires in COVID-19. Across the study: COVID-19 samples, acute and convalescent, were from the United States, Italy and Spain. T cells, B-cell-depleted T cells, or PBMCs provided the cDNA or gDNA that served as material.

Per the authors' pipeline: It was from reference gene primer amplification that nucleated cell counts were estimated. Here immunoSEQ multiplex PCR was the method, and the copy in TCRdb shows in-frame clones only, minus some. V and J calls and clone size follow that table, whereas D and trimming were derived from the DNA. The top ten hold about an eighth of the sample, which has some 90,000 clones, approximately 82% seen once. Losses at the gene ends were 0 bases for V and 7 bases for J; bases not matched to a gene: 8. Germline CDR1 SGHNT, CDR2 YYREEE (reference sequence). The CDR3 is made up of 16 amino acids.

The receptor comes from a human donor in a cohort sampled during active COVID-19. V usage is TRBV5-4 and J usage is TRBJ1-2; the match to TRBD1 covers 11 bases. Sequencing was carried out using peripheral blood. The CDR3 reads CASSLGRTGGSFGYTF. The CDR3, as DNA: TGTGCCAGCAGCTTGGGAAGGACAGGGGGCTCGTTTGGCTACACCTTC.